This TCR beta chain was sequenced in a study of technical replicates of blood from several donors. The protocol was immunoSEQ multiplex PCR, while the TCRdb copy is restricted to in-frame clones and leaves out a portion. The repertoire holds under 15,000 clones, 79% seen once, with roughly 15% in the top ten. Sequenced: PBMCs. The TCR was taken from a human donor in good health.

The CDR3 is CASSPVRDRPYGYTF. The DNA of the CDR3 is TGTGCCAGCTCACCGGTACGGGACAGACCTTATGGCTACACCTTC. The chain uses TRBV18 and TRBJ1-2; 7 nucleotides agree with TRBD1. This CDR3 region has 15 residues. The germline CDR1 and CDR2 sequences are KGHSH and LQKENI. V was pared by 3 bases and J by 5 bases, with 9 bases of the junction left unmatched. The complete variable domain, with remaining parts taken from reference TRBV18 and TRBJ1-2, reads NAGVMQNPRHLVRRRGQEARLRCSPMKGHSHVYWYRQLPEEGLKFMVYLQKENIIDESGMPKERFSAEFPKEGPSILRIQQVVRGDSAAYFCASSPVRDRPYGYTFGSGTRLTVV.